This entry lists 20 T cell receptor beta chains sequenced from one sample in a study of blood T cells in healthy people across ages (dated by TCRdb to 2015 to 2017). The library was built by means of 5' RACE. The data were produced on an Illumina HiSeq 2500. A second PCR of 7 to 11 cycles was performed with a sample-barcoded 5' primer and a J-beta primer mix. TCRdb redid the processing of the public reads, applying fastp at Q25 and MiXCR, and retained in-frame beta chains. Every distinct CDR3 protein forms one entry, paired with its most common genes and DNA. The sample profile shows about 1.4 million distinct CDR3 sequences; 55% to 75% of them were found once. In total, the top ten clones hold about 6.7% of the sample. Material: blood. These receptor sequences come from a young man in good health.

CDR3 nucleotide sequence: TGTGCCAGCGGGGAAAATCTCAACACCGGGGAGCTGTTTTTT. Its translation is CASGENLNTGELFF. The J gene is TRBJ2-2, the V gene TRBV27; D is unclear. This CDR3 has 14 residues. Trimming took off 8 bases at V and 2 bases at J, with 12 bases between the two ends. The V gene's germline CDR1 is MNHEY and CDR2 SMNVEV (reference sequence).

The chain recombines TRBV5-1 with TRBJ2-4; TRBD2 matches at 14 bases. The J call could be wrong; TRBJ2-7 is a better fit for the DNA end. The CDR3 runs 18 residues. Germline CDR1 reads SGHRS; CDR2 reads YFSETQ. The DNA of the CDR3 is TGCGCCAGCAGCTTGGCCGGGACTAGCGGGAGTCTCTCCTACGAGCAGTACTTC. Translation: CASSLAGTSGSLSYEQYF.

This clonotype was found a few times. The CDR3 here is CSARDPTDTQYF. The DNA of the CDR3 is TGCAGTGCTAGAGATCCCACAGATACGCAGTATTTT. V and J are TRBV20-1 and TRBJ2-3; unclear D gene. The CDR3 runs 12 residues. Germline V gene data show CDR1 as DFQATT and CDR2 as SNEGSKA (reference sequence). Between the trimmed V and J ends, which lost 0 bases and 2 bases, there was a span of 3 bases.

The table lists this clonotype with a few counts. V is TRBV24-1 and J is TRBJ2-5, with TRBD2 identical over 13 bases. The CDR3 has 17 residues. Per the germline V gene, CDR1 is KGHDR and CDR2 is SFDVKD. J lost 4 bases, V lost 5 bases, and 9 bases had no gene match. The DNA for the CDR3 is TGTGCCACCAGTGCGGGGATACTAGCGGGAGGGAGAGAGACCCAGTACTTC. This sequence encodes CATSAGILAGGRETQYF.

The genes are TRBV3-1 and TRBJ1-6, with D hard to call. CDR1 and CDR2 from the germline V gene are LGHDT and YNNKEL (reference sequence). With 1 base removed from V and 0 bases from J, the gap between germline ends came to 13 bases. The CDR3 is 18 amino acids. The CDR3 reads CASSQANGPVSYNSPLHF. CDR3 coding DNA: TGTGCCAGCAGCCAAGCGAACGGCCCAGTCTCCTATAATTCACCCCTCCACTTT.

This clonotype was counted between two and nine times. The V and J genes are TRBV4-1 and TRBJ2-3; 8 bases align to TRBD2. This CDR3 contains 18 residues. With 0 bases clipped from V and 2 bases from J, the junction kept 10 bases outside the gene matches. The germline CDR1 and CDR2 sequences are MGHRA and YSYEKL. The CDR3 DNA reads TGCGCCAGCAGCCAAGACTCGGTCGCGGGAGGTTTCACAGATACGCAGTATTTT. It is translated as CASSQDSVAGGFTDTQYF.

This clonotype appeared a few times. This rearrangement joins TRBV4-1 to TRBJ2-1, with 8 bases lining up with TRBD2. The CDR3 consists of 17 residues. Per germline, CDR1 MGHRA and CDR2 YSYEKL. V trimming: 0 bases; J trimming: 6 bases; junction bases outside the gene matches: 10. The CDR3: CASSQEAPGLGINEQFF. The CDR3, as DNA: TGCGCCAGCAGCCAAGAGGCTCCGGGACTAGGTATCAATGAGCAGTTCTTC.

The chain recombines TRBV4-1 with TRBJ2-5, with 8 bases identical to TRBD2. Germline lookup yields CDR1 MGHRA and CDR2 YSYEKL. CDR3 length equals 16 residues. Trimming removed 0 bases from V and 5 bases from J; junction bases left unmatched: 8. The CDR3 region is CASSQEGLAGSETQYF. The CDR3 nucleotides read TGCGCCAGCAGCCAAGAAGGGTTAGCGGGAAGTGAGACCCAGTACTTC.

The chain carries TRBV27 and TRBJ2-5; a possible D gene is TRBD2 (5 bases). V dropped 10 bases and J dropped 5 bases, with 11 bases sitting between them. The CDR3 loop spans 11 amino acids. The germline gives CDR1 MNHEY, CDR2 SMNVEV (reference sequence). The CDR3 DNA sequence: TGTGCCACCGGACTGAGGGAGACCCAGTACTTC. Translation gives CATGLRETQYF.

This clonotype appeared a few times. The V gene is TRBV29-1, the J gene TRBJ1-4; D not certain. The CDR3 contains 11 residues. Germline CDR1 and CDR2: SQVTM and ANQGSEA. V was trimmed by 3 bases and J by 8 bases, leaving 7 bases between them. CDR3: CSVEFGEKLFF. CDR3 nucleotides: TGCAGCGTTGAGTTTGGCGAAAAACTGTTTTTT. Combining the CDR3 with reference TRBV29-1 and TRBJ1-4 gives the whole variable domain SAVISQKPSRDICQRGTSLTIQCQVDSQVTMMFWYRQQPGQSLTLIATANQGSEATYESGFVIDKFPISRPNLTFSTLTVSNMSPEDSSIYLCSVEFGEKLFFGSGTQLSVL.

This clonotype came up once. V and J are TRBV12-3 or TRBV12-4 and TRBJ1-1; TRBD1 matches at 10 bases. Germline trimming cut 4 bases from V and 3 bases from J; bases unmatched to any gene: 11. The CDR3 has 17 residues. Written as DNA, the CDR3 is TGTGCCAGCAGTTCTCCCCTGGACAGGGGGGCGGACACTGAAGCTTTCTTT. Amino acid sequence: CASSSPLDRGADTEAFF.

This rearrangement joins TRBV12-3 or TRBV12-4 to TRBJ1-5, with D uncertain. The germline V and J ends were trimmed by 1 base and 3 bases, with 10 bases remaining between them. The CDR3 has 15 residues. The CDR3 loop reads CASSLDEVFNQPQHF. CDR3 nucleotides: TGTGCCAGCAGTTTAGACGAAGTCTTCAATCAGCCCCAGCATTTT.

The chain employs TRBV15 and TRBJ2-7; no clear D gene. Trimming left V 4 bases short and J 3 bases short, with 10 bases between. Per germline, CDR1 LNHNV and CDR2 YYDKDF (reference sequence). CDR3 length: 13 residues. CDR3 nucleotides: TGTGCCACCAGCATAGGGTCCGTCTACGAGCAGTACTTC. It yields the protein CATSIGSVYEQYF.

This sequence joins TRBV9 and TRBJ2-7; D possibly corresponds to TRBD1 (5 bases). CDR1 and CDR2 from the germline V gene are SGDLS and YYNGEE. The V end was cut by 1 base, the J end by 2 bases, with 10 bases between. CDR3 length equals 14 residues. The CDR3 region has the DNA TGTGCCAGCAGCGTACAGCCAGGGACCTACGAGCAGTACTTC. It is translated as CASSVQPGTYEQYF.

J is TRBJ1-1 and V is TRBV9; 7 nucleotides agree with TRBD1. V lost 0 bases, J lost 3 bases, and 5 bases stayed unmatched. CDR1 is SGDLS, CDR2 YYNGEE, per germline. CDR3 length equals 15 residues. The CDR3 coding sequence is TGTGCCAGCAGCGTAGACCCCCAGGGGGACACTGAAGCTTTCTTT. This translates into CASSVDPQGDTEAFF.

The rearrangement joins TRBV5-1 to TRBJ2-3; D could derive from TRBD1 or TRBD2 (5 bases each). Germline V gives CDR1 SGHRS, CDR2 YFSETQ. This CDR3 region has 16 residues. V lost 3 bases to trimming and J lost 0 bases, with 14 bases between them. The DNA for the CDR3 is TGCGCCAGCAGCTCCGGTTACGGGGCTAGCACAGATACGCAGTATTTT. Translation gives CASSSGYGASTDTQYF.

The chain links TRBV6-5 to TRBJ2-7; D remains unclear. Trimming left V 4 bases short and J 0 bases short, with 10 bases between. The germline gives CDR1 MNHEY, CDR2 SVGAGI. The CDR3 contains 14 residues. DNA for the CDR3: TGTGCCAGCAGTTTAAGCAGATACTCCTACGAGCAGTACTTC. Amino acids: CASSLSRYSYEQYF.

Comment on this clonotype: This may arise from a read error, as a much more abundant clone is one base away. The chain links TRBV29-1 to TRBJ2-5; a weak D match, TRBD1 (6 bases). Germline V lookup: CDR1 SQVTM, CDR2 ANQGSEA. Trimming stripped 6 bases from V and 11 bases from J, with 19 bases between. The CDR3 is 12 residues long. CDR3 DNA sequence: TGCAGCGTCGAACACAGGGTGGATGAGCAGTACTTC. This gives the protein CSVEHRVDEQYF.

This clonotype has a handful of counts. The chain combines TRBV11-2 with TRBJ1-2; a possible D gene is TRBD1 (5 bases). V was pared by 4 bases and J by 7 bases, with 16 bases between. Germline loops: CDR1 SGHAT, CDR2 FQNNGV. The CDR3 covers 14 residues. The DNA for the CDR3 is TGTGCCAGCAGCTCGAATGGGGACCAGCGTGGCTACACCTTC. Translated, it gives CASSSNGDQRGYTF.

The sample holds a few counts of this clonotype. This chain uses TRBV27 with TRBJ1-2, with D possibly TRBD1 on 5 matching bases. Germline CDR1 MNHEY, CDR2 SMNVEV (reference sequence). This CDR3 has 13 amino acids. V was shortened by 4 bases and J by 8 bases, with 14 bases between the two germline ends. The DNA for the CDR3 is TGTGCCAGCAGTTCGCCCGCGCGGGGGGGCTACACCTTC. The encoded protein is CASSSPARGGYTF.